The clone carrying this TCR beta chain showed up just a few times. The CDR3 is made up of 13 amino acids. CDR1 MNHEY and CDR2 SVGEGT come from the germline V gene. The V end was cut by 6 bases, the J end by 5 bases, with 11 bases between. The data originate from a study of T cells in Graves' hyperthyroidism and ophthalmopathy. RNA transcripts gave rise to amplified TCR beta CDR3 regions. RT-PCR in the first round (using the HTBI primer set) targeted the TCR CDR3. TCRdb analysed the multiplex PCR reads with MiXCR anew, one entry per CDR3 protein. The table records 540,000 or so distinct CDR3 sequences, around 14% of them present only once.

The source of this sequence is a woman aged 30 to 39 with Graves' hyperthyroidism. The sequenced material came from blood. This sequence joins TRBV6-2 or TRBV6-3 and TRBJ2-1; D unresolved. The CDR3 nucleotides are TGTGCCAGCAGCCTCCTTCCGGACAATGAGCAGTTCTTC. Encoded protein: CASSLLPDNEQFF.